This T cell receptor (beta chain) originates from a study of shared clonotypes between healthy human individuals. Notes on the study in general: The researchers took only blood, and tissue repertoires probably look different. With few donors, the genetic and exposure-history diversity represented was limited. The four-donor shared clonotypes exceeded non-shared clonotypes in generation probability, with non-shared ones scoring lower.

Trimming left V 4 bases short and J 8 bases short, with 11 bases between. This CDR3 has 11 residues. Germline assignment: CDR1 SQVTM and CDR2 ANQGSEA. With respect to this clone: Its antigen is as yet unknown.

Replicate sorted-subset PCRs were loaded with 150 to 250 ng DNA, about 31,000 T cell genomes. Generated by immunoSEQ multiplex PCR, the TCRdb table keeps only in-frame clones and is missing some. The sample has about 360,000 clones; 70% to 75% are singletons. The J gene is TRBJ1-1, the V gene TRBV29-1, with D maybe TRBD1 (6 bases). The receptor comes from a man aged 25 to 40 in good health. The sequenced material came from memory CD4+ T cells sorted from blood. Noted subset: CD45RA-negative fraction. Here the CDR3 DNA reads TGCAGCGTTGCTACCACAGGGGAAGCTTTCTTT. Its protein is CSVATTGEAFF. The full variable domain, with the rest looked up from reference TRBV29-1 and TRBJ1-1, is SAVISQKPSRDICQRGTSLTIQCQVDSQVTMMFWYRQQPGQSLTLIATANQGSEATYESGFVIDKFPISRPNLTFSTLTVSNMSPEDSSIYLCSVATTGEAFFGQGTRLTVV.